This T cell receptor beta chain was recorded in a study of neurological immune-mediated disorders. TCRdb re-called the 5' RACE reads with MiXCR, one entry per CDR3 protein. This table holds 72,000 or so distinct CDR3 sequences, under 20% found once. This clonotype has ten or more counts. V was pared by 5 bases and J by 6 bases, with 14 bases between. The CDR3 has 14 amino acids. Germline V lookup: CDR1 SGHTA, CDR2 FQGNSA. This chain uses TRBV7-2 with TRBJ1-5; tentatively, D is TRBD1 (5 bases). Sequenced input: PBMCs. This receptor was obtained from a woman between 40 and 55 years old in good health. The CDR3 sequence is CASSPAGGGQPQHF. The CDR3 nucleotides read TGTGCCAGCAGCCCAGCGGGGGGGGGTCAGCCCCAGCATTTT.